The rows below give T cell receptor beta chains drawn from one sample of a study of OX40 agonist ivuxolimab in advanced cancers. TCRdb keeps only in-frame clones here, not all; method: immunoSEQ multiplex PCR. The data hold about 79,000 clones, with roughly 80% observed a single time. The sequences come from CD4+ or CD8+ T cells sorted from blood, collected in a trial of the OX40 agonist ivuxolimab. The receptors stem from an adult with an advanced solid tumor such as melanoma, head and neck, liver or kidney cancer. Each CDR3 is given with its conserved first and last residue. The D gene is left open where the match is weak. Clone size appears in some rows only: once, few, many, or a class for an expanded clone.

D gene: TRBD1; V gene: TRBV5-1; J gene: TRBJ1-5; clone size: -; CDR3 protein: CASSPGTGGHSNQPQHF; CDR3 DNA: TGCGCCAGCAGCCCGGGGACAGGGGGGCATAGCAATCAGCCCCAGCATTTT
D gene: -; V gene: TRBV7-6; J gene: TRBJ2-2; clone size: -; CDR3 protein: CASSLAQAVMNTGELFF; CDR3 DNA: TGTGCCAGCAGCTTAGCGCAGGCCGTTATGAACACCGGGGAGCTGTTTTTT
D gene: -; V gene: TRBV27; J gene: TRBJ2-7; clone size: -; CDR3 protein: CASWPAGSVYEQYF; CDR3 DNA: TGTGCCAGCTGGCCAGCGGGTAGTGTCTACGAGCAGTACTTC
D gene: -; V gene: TRBV7-2; J gene: TRBJ2-3; clone size: -; CDR3 protein: CASSAGQYPSTDTQYF; CDR3 DNA: TGTGCCAGCAGCGCCGGACAATACCCAAGCACAGATACGCAGTATTTT
D gene: TRBD1; V gene: TRBV9; J gene: TRBJ2-5; clone size: -; CDR3 protein: CASSLRQGQETQYF; CDR3 DNA: TGTGCCAGCAGCCTTCGACAGGGGCAAGAGACCCAGTACTTC
D gene: -; V gene: TRBV27; J gene: TRBJ1-2; clone size: few; CDR3 protein: CASSLSGGNYGYTF; CDR3 DNA: TGTGCCAGCAGTTTATCGGGGGGAAACTATGGCTACACCTTC
D gene: TRBD1; V gene: TRBV28; J gene: TRBJ2-3; clone size: -; CDR3 protein: CASSLPTTGGSTDTQYF; CDR3 DNA: TGTGCCAGCAGTCTCCCCACCACAGGGGGCAGCACAGATACGCAGTATTTT
D gene: -; V gene: TRBV19; J gene: TRBJ2-7; clone size: -; CDR3 protein: CASSIGQSSSYEQYF; CDR3 DNA: TGTGCCAGTAGTATCGGTCAGAGCAGTTCCTACGAGCAGTACTTC
D gene: -; V gene: TRBV19; J gene: TRBJ2-5; clone size: -; CDR3 protein: CASSPGQVQETQYF; CDR3 DNA: TGTGCCAGTAGTCCCGGGCAAGTTCAAGAGACCCAGTACTTC
D gene: TRBD1; V gene: TRBV25-1; J gene: TRBJ1-1; clone size: -; CDR3 protein: CASSVHPYTGGRTEAFF; CDR3 DNA: TGTGCCAGCAGTGTCCACCCCTACACAGGGGGCAGGACTGAAGCTTTCTTT
D gene: TRBD1; V gene: TRBV18; J gene: TRBJ2-1; clone size: -; CDR3 protein: CASSPPTGLNNEQFF; CDR3 DNA: TGTGCCAGCTCACCACCGACAGGGCTAAACAATGAGCAGTTCTTC
D gene: TRBD2; V gene: TRBV29-1; J gene: TRBJ2-3; clone size: -; CDR3 protein: CSVDGLAGSDTQYF; CDR3 DNA: TGCAGCGTGGACGGACTAGCGGGCTCAGATACGCAGTATTTT
D gene: -; V gene: TRBV6-6; J gene: TRBJ1-2; clone size: -; CDR3 protein: CASRTGNYGYTF; CDR3 DNA: TGTGCCAGCAGAACAGGGAACTATGGCTACACCTTC
D gene: -; V gene: TRBV7-2; J gene: TRBJ1-2; clone size: -; CDR3 protein: CASSLGWGSGYTF; CDR3 DNA: TGTGCCAGCAGCTTGGGATGGGGTAGTGGCTACACCTTC
D gene: -; V gene: TRBV7-8; J gene: TRBJ2-7; clone size: -; CDR3 protein: CASSDRRGTIYEQYF; CDR3 DNA: TGTGCCAGCAGCGATCGTCGCGGGACCATCTACGAGCAGTACTTC
D gene: -; V gene: TRBV10-3; J gene: TRBJ1-2; clone size: -; CDR3 protein: CAISESKGRNNYGYTF; CDR3 DNA: TGTGCCATCAGTGAGTCGAAGGGCCGCAATAACTATGGCTACACCTTC
D gene: TRBD1; V gene: TRBV5-5; J gene: TRBJ1-6; clone size: -; CDR3 protein: CASSSDRGNSPLHF; CDR3 DNA: TGTGCCAGCAGCTCCGACAGGGGTAATTCACCCCTCCACTTT